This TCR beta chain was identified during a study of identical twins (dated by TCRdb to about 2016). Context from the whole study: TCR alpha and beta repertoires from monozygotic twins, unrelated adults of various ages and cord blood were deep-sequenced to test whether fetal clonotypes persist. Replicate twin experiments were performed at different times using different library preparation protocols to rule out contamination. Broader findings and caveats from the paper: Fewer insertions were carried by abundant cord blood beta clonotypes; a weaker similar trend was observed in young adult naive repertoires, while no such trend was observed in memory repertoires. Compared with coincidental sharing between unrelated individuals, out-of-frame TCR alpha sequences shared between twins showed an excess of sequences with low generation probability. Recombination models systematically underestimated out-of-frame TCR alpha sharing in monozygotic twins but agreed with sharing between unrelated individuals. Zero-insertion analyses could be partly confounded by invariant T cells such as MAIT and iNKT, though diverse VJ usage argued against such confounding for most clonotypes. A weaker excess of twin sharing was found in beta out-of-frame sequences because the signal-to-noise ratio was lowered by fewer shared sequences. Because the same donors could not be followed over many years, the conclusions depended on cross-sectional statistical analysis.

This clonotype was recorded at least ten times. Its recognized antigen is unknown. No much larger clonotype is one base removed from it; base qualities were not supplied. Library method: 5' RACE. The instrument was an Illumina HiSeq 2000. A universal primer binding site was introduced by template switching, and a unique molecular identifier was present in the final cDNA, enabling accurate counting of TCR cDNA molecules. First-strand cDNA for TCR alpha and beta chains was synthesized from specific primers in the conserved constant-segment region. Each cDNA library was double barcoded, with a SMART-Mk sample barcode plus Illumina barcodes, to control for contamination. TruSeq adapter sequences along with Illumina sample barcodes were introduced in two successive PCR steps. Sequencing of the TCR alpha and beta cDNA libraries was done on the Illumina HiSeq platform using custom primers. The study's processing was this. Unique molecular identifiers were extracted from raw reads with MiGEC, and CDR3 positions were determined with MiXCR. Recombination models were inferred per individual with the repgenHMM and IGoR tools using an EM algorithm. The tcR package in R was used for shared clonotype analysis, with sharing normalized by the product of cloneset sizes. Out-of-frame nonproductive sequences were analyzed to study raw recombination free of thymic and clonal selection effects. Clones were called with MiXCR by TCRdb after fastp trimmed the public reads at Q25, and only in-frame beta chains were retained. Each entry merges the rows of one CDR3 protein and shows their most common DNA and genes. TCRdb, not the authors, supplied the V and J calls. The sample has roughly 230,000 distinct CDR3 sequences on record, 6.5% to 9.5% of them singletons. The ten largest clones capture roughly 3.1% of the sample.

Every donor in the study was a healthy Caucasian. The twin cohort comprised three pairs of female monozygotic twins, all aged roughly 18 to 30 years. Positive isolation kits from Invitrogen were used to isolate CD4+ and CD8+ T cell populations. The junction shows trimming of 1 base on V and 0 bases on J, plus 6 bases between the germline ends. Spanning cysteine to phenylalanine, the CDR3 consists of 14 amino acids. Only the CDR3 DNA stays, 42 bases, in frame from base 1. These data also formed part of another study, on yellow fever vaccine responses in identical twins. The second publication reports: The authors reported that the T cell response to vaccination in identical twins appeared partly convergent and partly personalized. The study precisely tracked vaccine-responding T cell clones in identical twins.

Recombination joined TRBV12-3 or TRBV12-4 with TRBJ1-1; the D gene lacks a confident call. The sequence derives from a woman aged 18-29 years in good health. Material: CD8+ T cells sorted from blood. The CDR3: CASSLDSMNTEAFF. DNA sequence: TGTGCCAGCAGTTTAGACTCCATGAACACTGAAGCTTTCTTT.